This TCR beta chain is from a study of early T cells in non-severe SARS-CoV-2 infection. Study context: The sequenced material was bulk RNA from unsorted whole blood, and its chains were unpaired.

This clonotype has more than one count but fewer than ten. What it recognizes is unknown. Study outcomes and limitations: Lookups in VDJdb leaned toward anti-spike CD8 responses and missed private and CD4 specificities.

TCRdb re-called the 5' RACE reads with MiXCR, one entry per CDR3 protein. The sample has around 30,000 distinct CDR3 sequences; around 6% are singletons. The receptor's source is an adult who was a healthcare worker with PCR-confirmed SARS-CoV-2 infection or an uninfected control (not recorded which). Sequenced input: whole blood.

The CDR3 DNA follows: TGTGCCAGCAGCGTAGCCCCGGACACGGCCTACGAGCAGTACTTC. It encodes CASSVAPDTAYEQYF. The chain has TRBV9 and TRBJ2-7, with D possibly being TRBD1 (5 bases). Germline values: CDR1 SGDLS, CDR2 YYNGEE. V dropped 0 bases and J dropped 2 bases, with 12 bases sitting between them. The CDR3 has 15 residues. The whole variable domain, remainder taken from reference TRBV9 and TRBJ2-7, is DSGVTQTPKHLITATGQRVTLRCSPRSGDLSVYWYQQSLDQGLQFLIQYYNGEERAKGNILERFSAQQFPDLHSELNLSSLELGDSALYFCASSVAPDTAYEQYFGPGTRLTVT.